Below are 28 T cell receptor beta chains sequenced from a single sample in a study of T cells in Graves' hyperthyroidism and ophthalmopathy. The TCR beta CDR3 regions underwent amplification using RNA transcripts as the source. HTBI primers drove first-round RT-PCR of the TCR CDR3. MiXCR, run by TCRdb on the multiplex PCR reads, gives a single entry per CDR3 protein. The sample yields almost 500,000 distinct CDR3 sequences, 20% to 25% seen once. Sequencing was carried out using blood. These receptor sequences come from a woman in her seventies with Graves' ophthalmopathy.

This clonotype occurred a few times. This chain joins TRBV7-9 and TRBJ2-1, with 10 bases that match TRBD2. The germline V gene encodes CDR1 SEHNR and CDR2 FQNEAQ (reference sequence). The CDR3 sequence is 15 residues long. With V trimmed by 4 bases and J by 3 bases, 3 bases remained unmatched. The CDR3 DNA sequence: TGTGCCAGCAGCTCTAGCGGGAGTTACTACAATGAGCAGTTCTTC. The encoded protein is CASSSSGSYYNEQFF.

This clonotype was picked up a small number of times. The chain carries TRBV12-3 or TRBV12-4 and TRBJ2-3, with TRBD2 matching over 9 bases. This CDR3 contains 17 residues. With V trimmed by 6 bases and J by 1 base, 11 bases remained unmatched. In DNA form, the CDR3 reads TGTGCCAGCAGACGTGGCTCGGCGGGAGGGGGCACAGATACGCAGTATTTT. Its protein is CASRRGSAGGGTDTQYF.

This clonotype has only a few counts. The chain couples TRBV6-1 to TRBJ2-7; 7 bases agree with TRBD1. In germline, CDR1 is MNHNS, CDR2 SASEGT. The J segment lost 2 bases and the V segment lost 5 bases, leaving 9 bases of the junction unmatched. The CDR3 is 15 residues long. CDR3 protein: CASSQAEQGPYEQYF. CDR3 coding DNA: TGTGCCAGCAGTCAGGCGGAACAGGGGCCCTACGAGCAGTACTTC.

The J gene is TRBJ2-3, the V gene TRBV6-1, with TRBD2 as a possible D gene (6 bases). V was clipped by 5 bases and J by 0 bases, with 15 bases between them. Germline CDR1 MNHNS, CDR2 SASEGT. The length of the CDR3 is 16 residues. CDR3: CASSLDRDSSTDTQYF. The CDR3 nucleotides are TGTGCCAGCAGTTTGGACCGGGACTCAAGCACAGATACGCAGTATTTT.

The chain recombines TRBV9 with TRBJ2-7, with TRBD2 matching 10 bases. The CDR3 has 15 residues. Germline-derived CDR1 and CDR2 are SGDLS and YYNGEE. V trimming: 8 bases; J trimming: 4 bases; junction bases outside the gene matches: 12. Here the CDR3 reads CASTGGPSGSYEQYF. CDR3 sequence (DNA): TGTGCCAGTACCGGAGGGCCTAGCGGGAGTTACGAGCAGTACTTC.

This clonotype was seen more than once but under ten times. V is TRBV6-2 or TRBV6-3 and J is TRBJ2-7; 9 bases agree with TRBD2. Per the germline V gene, CDR1 is MNHEY and CDR2 is SVGEGT. The CDR3 has 16 residues. V shed 0 bases and J 3 bases; nucleotides not matched to a gene: 6. The CDR3 region is CASSYSASGDIYEQYF. CDR3 bases: TGTGCCAGCAGTTACTCGGCTAGCGGGGACATCTACGAGCAGTACTTC.

This clonotype was detected ten times or more. The chain links TRBV3-1 to TRBJ2-1; unclear D gene. There are 12 residues in the CDR3. Germline values: CDR1 LGHDT, CDR2 YNNKEL (reference sequence). V lost 0 bases and J lost 6, with 3 bases in between. The CDR3: CASSQDGNEQFF. The DNA of the CDR3 is TGTGCCAGCAGCCAAGACGGCAATGAGCAGTTCTTC.

This clonotype turned up a few times. The chain joins TRBV18 to TRBJ1-2, with D hard to call. Trimming shortened V by 3 bases and J by 4 bases, and 9 bases separated the two germline ends. The germline CDR1 and CDR2 sequences are KGHSH and LQKENI. The CDR3 is 13 residues long. In DNA form, the CDR3 reads TGTGCCAGCTCACCTGTGGAAGGCTATGGCTACACCTTC. Amino acids: CASSPVEGYGYTF.

This clonotype was seen more than once but under ten times. The chain combines TRBV7-9 with TRBJ2-1; 16 bases match TRBD2. CDR1 and CDR2 from the germline V gene are SEHNR and FQNEAQ (reference sequence). The ends lost 6 bases at V and 9 bases at J; junction bases unmatched: 8. The CDR3 totals 16 residues. CDR3 nucleotide sequence: TGTGCCAGCAGTGCGGGACTAGCGGGAGGGCCGGGTGAGCAGTTCTTC. Its protein is CASSAGLAGGPGEQFF. The full variable domain, in which reference TRBV7-9 and TRBJ2-1 provide the parts outside the CDR3, is DTGVSQNPRHKITKRGQNVTFRCDPISEHNRLYWYRQTLGQGPEFLTYFQNEAQLEKSRLLSDRFSAERPKGSFSTLEIQRTEQGDSAMYLCASSAGLAGGPGEQFFGPGTRLTVL.

This clonotype was seen at least ten times. The chain carries TRBV6-1 and TRBJ1-5, with a tentative D call TRBD1 (6 bases). From germline, CDR1 is MNHNS and CDR2 SASEGT. This CDR3 has 16 amino acids. The V end lost 6 bases, the J end lost 3 bases, and 18 bases lay between the germline ends. The CDR3 sequence is CASRSRGAIYNQPQHF. The CDR3 DNA sequence: TGTGCCAGCAGATCCAGGGGTGCAATCTACAATCAGCCCCAGCATTTT.

This clonotype has a count of ten or more. V and J are TRBV28 and TRBJ2-3; 9 bases are a match to TRBD2. CDR1 MDHEN and CDR2 SYDVKM come from the germline V gene. Unmatched junction bases numbered 13, after V lost 6 bases and J lost 0 bases. This CDR3 comprises 18 residues. The DNA for the CDR3 is TGTGCCAGCAGAATGGGGCTAGCGGGACCAGGAAGCACAGATACGCAGTATTTT. Translated: CASRMGLAGPGSTDTQYF.

The rearrangement uses TRBV19 and TRBJ2-1; 9 nucleotides match TRBD2. Germline assignment: CDR1 LNHDA and CDR2 SQIVND (reference sequence). The V segment lost 2 bases and the J segment 7 bases; nucleotides outside the gene matches: 6. The CDR3 totals 15 residues. The CDR3 spells CASSISGTSSNEQFF. The DNA for the CDR3 is TGTGCCAGTAGTATATCCGGGACTAGCTCAAATGAGCAGTTCTTC.

The table lists this clonotype with a count of one. CDR3 amino acids: CASSIERLAGVGNYNEQFF. The CDR3 DNA reads as TGTGCCAGTAGTATCGAACGGTTGGCGGGAGTTGGGAATTACAATGAGCAGTTCTTC. The chain is built from TRBV19 and TRBJ2-1; 7 bases are a match to TRBD2. Looked up from germline, CDR1 is LNHDA and CDR2 is SQIVND (reference sequence). V trimming: 3 bases; J trimming: 4 bases; junction bases outside the gene matches: 18. The CDR3 length is 19 residues.

The chain recombines TRBV7-8 with TRBJ2-1; 9 positions agree with TRBD2. The CDR3 extends over 18 amino acids. Germline V gives CDR1 SGHVS, CDR2 FQNEAQ. The V segment lost 1 base and the J segment 0 bases; nucleotides outside the gene matches: 7. The CDR3 region is CASSLVSLAGSSYNEQFF. CDR3 in DNA: TGTGCCAGCAGCTTAGTGTCTCTAGCGGGAAGCTCCTACAATGAGCAGTTCTTC.

CDR3 region: CASSPGTSFYEQYF. The CDR3 region has the DNA TGTGCCAGCAGCCCGGGGACTAGTTTCTACGAGCAGTACTTC. The chain carries TRBV7-2 and TRBJ2-7; TRBD2 matches at 8 bases. The CDR3 sequence is 14 residues long. The ends lost 5 bases at V and 3 bases at J; junction bases unmatched: 6. Germline V lookup: CDR1 SGHTA, CDR2 FQGNSA. Based on the CDR3 plus reference TRBV7-2 and TRBJ2-7, the full variable domain is GAGVSQSPSNKVTEKGKDVELRCDPISGHTALYWYRQSLGQGLEFLIYFQGNSAPDKSGLPSDRFSAERTGGSVSTLTIQRTQQEDSAVYLCASSPGTSFYEQYFGPGTRLTVT.

In this sample, this clonotype turned up many times. The gene calls are TRBV6-2 or TRBV6-3 and TRBJ2-7; TRBD2 matches at 10 bases. The ends lost 4 bases at V and 6 bases at J; junction bases unmatched: 12. CDR1 and CDR2 (germline): MNHEY, SVGEGT. The CDR3 loop spans 16 amino acids. CDR3 region: CASSSLRSGRAFEQYF. The CDR3 DNA follows: TGTGCCAGCAGTTCCCTACGGAGCGGGAGGGCCTTCGAGCAGTACTTC.

This chain uses TRBV11-3 with TRBJ2-5; perhaps D is TRBD1 or TRBD2 (6 bases each). V lost 6 bases and J 4 bases, leaving 15 bases between the germline ends. Germline V lookup: CDR1 SGHNT, CDR2 YENEEA. CDR3 size: 14 residues. CDR3 amino acids: CASSQTGGGETQYF. DNA for the CDR3: TGTGCCAGCAGTCAGACCGGGGGCGGAGAGACCCAGTACTTC.

The chain uses TRBV7-9 and TRBJ1-1; 8 nucleotides match TRBD1. The ends lost 5 bases at V and 0 bases at J; junction bases unmatched: 5. CDR1 SEHNR and CDR2 FQNEAQ come from the germline V gene (reference sequence). The CDR3 is 15 residues long. The CDR3 DNA sequence: TGTGCCAGCAGCCTCCGGACAGGGTTGAACACTGAAGCTTTCTTT. It is translated as CASSLRTGLNTEAFF.

This clonotype turned up a few times. The chain combines TRBV20-1 with TRBJ2-7, with 7 bases identical to TRBD2. Germline CDR1 and CDR2: DFQATT and SNEGSKA (reference sequence). The CDR3 consists of 13 residues. DNA of the CDR3: TGCAGGCCTCAGAGCGGGGATACCTACGAGCAGTACTTC. This sequence encodes CRPQSGDTYEQYF.

The chain carries TRBV4-1 and TRBJ2-2; TRBD2 matches 10 bases. Germline trimming cut 0 bases from V and 5 bases from J; bases unmatched to any gene: 12. This CDR3 region has 19 residues. Germline V gives CDR1 MGHRA, CDR2 YSYEKL. CDR3 in amino acids: CASSQELTSGIGKTGELFF. Written as DNA, the CDR3 is TGCGCCAGCAGCCAAGAGCTAACTAGCGGGATAGGGAAGACCGGGGAGCTGTTTTTT.

In its sample, this clonotype was seen a few times. The rearrangement uses TRBV5-1 and TRBJ2-5; the match to TRBD1 covers 9 bases. CDR1 is SGHRS, CDR2 YFSETQ, per germline. CDR3 length equals 16 residues. J lost 5 bases, V lost 3 bases, and 11 bases had no gene match. The CDR3 DNA sequence: TGCGCCAGCAGCTCGATTACAGGGGGCGGCCAGGAGACCCAGTACTTC. Translating it yields CASSSITGGGQETQYF.

This clonotype turned up a few times. The chain couples TRBV20-1 to TRBJ2-7; the D is unclear. CDR3 length: 11 amino acids. Per germline, CDR1 DFQATT and CDR2 SNEGSKA (reference sequence). Trimming removed 6 bases at V and 3 bases at J, with 9 bases between. The CDR3 DNA follows: TGCAGTGCGGACCACAGCTACGAGCAGTACTTC. Translated: CSADHSYEQYF.

V and J are TRBV6-1 and TRBJ2-2; 7 bases map to TRBD2. CDR1 and CDR2 (germline): MNHNS, SASEGT. Trimming removed 3 bases from V and 1 base from J; junction bases left unmatched: 5. CDR3 length: 16 amino acids. The CDR3 spells CASSDSSGKNTGELFF. For the CDR3, the DNA is TGTGCCAGCAGTGATTCTAGCGGCAAGAACACCGGGGAGCTGTTTTTT.

This chain uses TRBV5-4 with TRBJ2-3, with D maybe TRBD2 (5 bases). This CDR3 region has 14 residues. The germline V gene encodes CDR1 SGHNT and CDR2 YYREEE (reference sequence). V was trimmed by 0 bases and J by 4 bases, leaving 9 bases between them. DNA of the CDR3: TGTGCCAGCAGCTTGGGCGGGCACTCAGATACGCAGTATTTT. Its translation: CASSLGGHSDTQYF.

This clonotype was seen a few times. This chain joins TRBV29-1 and TRBJ1-1, with a possible D match to TRBD1 (5 bases). Trimming stripped 6 bases from V and 0 bases from J, with 11 bases between. Germline assignment: CDR1 SQVTM and CDR2 ANQGSEA. The CDR3 is made up of 13 amino acids. In DNA, the CDR3 is TGCAGCGTGGCGACAGCCCTGAACACTGAAGCTTTCTTT. Amino acid sequence: CSVATALNTEAFF.

The table lists this clonotype with a few counts. The chain employs TRBV3-1 and TRBJ1-1, with D hard to call. This CDR3 has 13 residues. Germline V lookup: CDR1 LGHDT, CDR2 YNNKEL (reference sequence). Trimming removed 1 base at V and 3 bases at J, with 6 bases between. DNA of the CDR3: TGTGCCAGCAGCCAAGTAGAGTACACTGAAGCTTTCTTT. Translation: CASSQVEYTEAFF.

The chain links TRBV5-1 to TRBJ2-1, with TRBD2 matching over 9 bases. The V gene's germline CDR1 is SGHRS and CDR2 YFSETQ. The junction had 7 bases not matched to a gene; V was cut back by 4 bases and J by 2 bases. This CDR3 contains 16 residues. CDR3 DNA sequence: TGCGCCAGCAGCCCCCCGACTAGCGGAGCCTACAATGAGCAGTTCTTC. Encoded protein: CASSPPTSGAYNEQFF. The full variable domain, rest sourced from reference TRBV5-1 and TRBJ2-1, is KAGVTQTPRYLIKTRGQQVTLSCSPISGHRSVSWYQQTPGQGLQFLFEYFSETQRNKGNFPGRFSGRQFSNSRSEMNVSTLELGDSALYLCASSPPTSGAYNEQFFGPGTRLTVL.

V and J are TRBV7-3 and TRBJ1-1; 8 bases align to TRBD1. The trim removed 5 bases at V and 11 bases at J, leaving 13 bases unmatched. In germline, CDR1 is SGHTA, CDR2 FQGTGA. The CDR3 consists of 14 residues. DNA for the CDR3: TGTGCCAGCAGCCAAGGACAGGGCGGCCGGGGGGCTTTCTTT. Protein sequence: CASSQGQGGRGAFF.